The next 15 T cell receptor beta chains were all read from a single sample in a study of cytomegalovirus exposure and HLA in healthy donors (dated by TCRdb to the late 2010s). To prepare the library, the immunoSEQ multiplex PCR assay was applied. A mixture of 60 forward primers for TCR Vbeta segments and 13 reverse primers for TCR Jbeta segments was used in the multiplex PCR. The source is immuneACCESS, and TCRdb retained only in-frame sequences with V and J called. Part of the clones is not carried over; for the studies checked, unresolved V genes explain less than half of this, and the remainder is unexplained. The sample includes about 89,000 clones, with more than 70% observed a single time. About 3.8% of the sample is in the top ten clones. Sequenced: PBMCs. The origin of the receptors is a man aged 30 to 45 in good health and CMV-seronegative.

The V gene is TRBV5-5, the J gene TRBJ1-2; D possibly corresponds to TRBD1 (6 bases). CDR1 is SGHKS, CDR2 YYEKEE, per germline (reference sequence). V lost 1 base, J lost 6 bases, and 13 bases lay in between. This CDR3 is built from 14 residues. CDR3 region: CASSLSEQGNGYTF. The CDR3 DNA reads TGTGCCAGCAGCTTGAGTGAACAGGGCAATGGCTACACCTTC.

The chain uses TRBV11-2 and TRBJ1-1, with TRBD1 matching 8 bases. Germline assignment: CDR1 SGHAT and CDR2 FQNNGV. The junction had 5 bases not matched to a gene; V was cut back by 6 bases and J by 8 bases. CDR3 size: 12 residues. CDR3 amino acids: CASSLTGAEAFF. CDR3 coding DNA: TGTGCCAGCAGTCTGACAGGGGCGGAAGCTTTCTTT.

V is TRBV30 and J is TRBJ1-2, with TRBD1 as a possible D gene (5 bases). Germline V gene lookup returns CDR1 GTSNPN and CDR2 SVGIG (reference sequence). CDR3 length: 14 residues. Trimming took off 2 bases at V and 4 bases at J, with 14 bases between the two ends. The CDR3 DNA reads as TGTGCCTGGAGTAAAACAGGAACGATCTATGGCTACACCTTC. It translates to CAWSKTGTIYGYTF.

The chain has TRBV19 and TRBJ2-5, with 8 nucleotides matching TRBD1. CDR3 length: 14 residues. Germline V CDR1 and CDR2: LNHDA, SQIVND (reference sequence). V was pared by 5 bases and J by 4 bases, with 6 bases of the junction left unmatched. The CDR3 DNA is TGTGCCAGTAGTCCGCAGGGGGCAGGAGAGACCCAGTACTTC. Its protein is CASSPQGAGETQYF.

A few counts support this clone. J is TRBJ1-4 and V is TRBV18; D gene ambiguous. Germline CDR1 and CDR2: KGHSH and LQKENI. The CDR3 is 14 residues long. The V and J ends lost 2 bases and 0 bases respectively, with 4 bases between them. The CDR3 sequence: CASSPAATNEKLFF. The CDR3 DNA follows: TGTGCCAGCTCACCAGCAGCAACTAATGAAAAACTGTTTTTT.

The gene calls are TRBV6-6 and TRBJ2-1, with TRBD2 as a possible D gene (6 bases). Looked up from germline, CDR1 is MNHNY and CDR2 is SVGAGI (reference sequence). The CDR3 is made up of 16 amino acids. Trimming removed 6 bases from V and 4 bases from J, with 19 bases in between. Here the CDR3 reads CASSPWSAGGYNEQFF. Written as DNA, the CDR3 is TGTGCCAGCAGCCCATGGTCAGCGGGCGGATACAATGAGCAGTTCTTC.

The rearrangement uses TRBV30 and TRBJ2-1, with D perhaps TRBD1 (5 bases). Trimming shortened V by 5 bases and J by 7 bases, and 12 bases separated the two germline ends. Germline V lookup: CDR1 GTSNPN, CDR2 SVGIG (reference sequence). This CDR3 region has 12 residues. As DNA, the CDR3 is TGTGCCTGGGACAAGGGGTGGAATGAGCAGTTCTTC. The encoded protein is CAWDKGWNEQFF.

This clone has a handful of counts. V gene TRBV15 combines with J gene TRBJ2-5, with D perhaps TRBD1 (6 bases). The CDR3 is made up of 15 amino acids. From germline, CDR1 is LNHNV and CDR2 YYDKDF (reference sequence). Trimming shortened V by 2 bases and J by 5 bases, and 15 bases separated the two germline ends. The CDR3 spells CATSRRTVGGETQYF. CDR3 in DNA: TGTGCCACCAGCAGAAGGACAGTGGGCGGGGAGACCCAGTACTTC.

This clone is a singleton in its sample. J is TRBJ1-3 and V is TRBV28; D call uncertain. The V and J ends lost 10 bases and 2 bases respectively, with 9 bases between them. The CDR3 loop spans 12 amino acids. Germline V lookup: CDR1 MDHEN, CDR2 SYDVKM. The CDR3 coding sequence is TGTGCCACGGCAGGCCCTGGAAACACCATATATTTT. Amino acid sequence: CATAGPGNTIYF.

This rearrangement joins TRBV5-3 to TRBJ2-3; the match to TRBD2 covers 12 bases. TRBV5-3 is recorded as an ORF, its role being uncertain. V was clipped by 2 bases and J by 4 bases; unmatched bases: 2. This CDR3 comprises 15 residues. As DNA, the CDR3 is TGTGCCAGAAGCTTTCTAGCGGGGGGGGCAGATACGCAGTATTTT. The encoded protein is CARSFLAGGADTQYF.

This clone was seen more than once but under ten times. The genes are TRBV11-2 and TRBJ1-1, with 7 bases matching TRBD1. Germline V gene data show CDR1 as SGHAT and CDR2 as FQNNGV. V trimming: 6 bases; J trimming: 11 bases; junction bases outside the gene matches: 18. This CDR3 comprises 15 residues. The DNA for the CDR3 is TGTGCCAGCAGGCAGTTGGGGGGACAGAAACGGTTGGCTTTCTTT. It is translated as CASRQLGGQKRLAFF.

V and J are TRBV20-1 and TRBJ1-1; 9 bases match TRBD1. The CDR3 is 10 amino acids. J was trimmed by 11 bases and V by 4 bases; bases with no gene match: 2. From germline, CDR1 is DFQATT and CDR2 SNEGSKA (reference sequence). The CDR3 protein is CSATDRGAFF. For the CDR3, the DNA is TGCAGTGCTACTGACAGGGGGGCTTTCTTT.

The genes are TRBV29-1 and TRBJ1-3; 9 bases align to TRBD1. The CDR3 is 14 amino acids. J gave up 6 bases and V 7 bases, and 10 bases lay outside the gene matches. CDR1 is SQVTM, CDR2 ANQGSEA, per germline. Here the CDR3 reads CSAQDRGETNTIYF. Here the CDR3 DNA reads TGCAGCGCACAGGACAGGGGAGAGACAAACACCATATATTTT.

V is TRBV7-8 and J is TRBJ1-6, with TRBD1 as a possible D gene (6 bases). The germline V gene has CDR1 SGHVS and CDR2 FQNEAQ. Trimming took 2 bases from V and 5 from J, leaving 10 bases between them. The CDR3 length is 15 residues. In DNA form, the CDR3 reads TGTGCCAGCAGCTTACGGACAGACGATAATTCACCCCTCCACTTT. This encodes CASSLRTDDNSPLHF.

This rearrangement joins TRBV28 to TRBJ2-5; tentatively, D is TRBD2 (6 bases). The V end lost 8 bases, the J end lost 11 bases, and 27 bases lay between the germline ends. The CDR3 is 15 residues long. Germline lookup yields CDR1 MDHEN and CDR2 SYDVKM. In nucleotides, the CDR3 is TGTGCCAGCTCTAACCTTAAGGGCTTCCCGGGGGAGCAGTACTTC. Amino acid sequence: CASSNLKGFPGEQYF.